Sequencing of this T cell receptor beta chain was carried out in a study of cytomegalovirus exposure and HLA in healthy donors. Broader study findings: A list of approximately 150 TCR beta chains associated with cytomegalovirus was given.

Between the trimmed V and J ends, which lost 4 bases and 7 bases, there was a span of 16 bases. The CDR3 is 14 residues long. Germline V lookup: CDR1 MDHEN, CDR2 SYDVKM. PCR amplification relied on 60 Vbeta primers (plus 13 Jbeta primers). The data were produced by immunoSEQ multiplex PCR, yet TCRdb's version contains in-frame clones alone and is incomplete. The data show some 120,000 clones, around three quarters seen once. A few counts support this clone. Its antigen remains unidentified. The donors were healthy bone marrow donors. This sequence originates from a man aged 30 to 39 in good health and CMV-seronegative. Sample: PBMCs. The chain uses TRBV28 and TRBJ1-1; D not resolved. The CDR3 loop reads CASSSAGVDGEAFF. The CDR3 DNA sequence: TGTGCCAGCAGTTCTGCCGGGGTTGACGGTGAAGCTTTCTTT. The full variable domain, completed using reference TRBV28 and TRBJ1-1, is DVKVTQSSRYLVKRTGEKVFLECVQDMDHENMFWYRQDPGLGLRLIYFSYDVKMKEKGDIPEGYSVSREKKERFSLILESASTNQTSMYLCASSSAGVDGEAFFGQGTRLTVV.